Below, one T cell receptor (beta chain) is given with its context. Measured with immunoSEQ multiplex PCR; TCRdb has only the in-frame clones, and not every one. Among 100,000 to 150,000 clones, 75% to 90% were seen once, and the ten largest hold over 8.5%. This CDR3 region has 13 residues. CDR1 is SQVTM and CDR2 is ANQGSEA in the germline V gene. Losses at the gene ends were 5 bases for V and 10 bases for J; bases not matched to a gene: 8. The sample is drawn from a study of T cell responses to AZD1222 COVID-19 vaccine. The sequence was collected from an adult in good health. V is TRBV29-1 and J is TRBJ2-1, with 10 positions matching TRBD1. Source: peripheral blood, taken on day 0 of MenACWY control vaccination. The DNA for the CDR3 is TGCAGCGTTCCCGCGACAGGGGGCAACGAGCAGTTCTTC. It translates to CSVPATGGNEQFF.